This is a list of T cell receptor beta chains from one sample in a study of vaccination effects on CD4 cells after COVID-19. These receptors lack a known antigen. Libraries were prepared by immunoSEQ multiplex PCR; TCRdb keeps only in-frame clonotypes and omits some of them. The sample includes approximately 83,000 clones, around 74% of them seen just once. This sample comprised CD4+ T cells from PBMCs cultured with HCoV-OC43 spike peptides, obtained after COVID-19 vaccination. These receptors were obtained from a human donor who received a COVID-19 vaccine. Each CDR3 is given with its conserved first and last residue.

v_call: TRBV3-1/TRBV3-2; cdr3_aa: CASRPQGPAQETQYF
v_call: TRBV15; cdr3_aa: CATSRGGTSNEKLFF
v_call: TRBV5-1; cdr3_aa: CASSLGAQPGGDTQYF
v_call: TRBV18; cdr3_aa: CASSQGTGQLNTEAFF
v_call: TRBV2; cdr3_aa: CASQGGTGTQNIQYF
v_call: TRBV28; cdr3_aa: CASCLSRETQYF
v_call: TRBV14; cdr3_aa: CASSQQGAGELFF
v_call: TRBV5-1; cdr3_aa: CASSSGTSGEGETQYF
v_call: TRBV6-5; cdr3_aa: CASTDTGGNTEAFF
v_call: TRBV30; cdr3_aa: CAWSALAGGQETQYF
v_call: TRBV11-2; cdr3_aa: CASSPTSSEKLFF
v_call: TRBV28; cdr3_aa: CASSFGSENYGYTF
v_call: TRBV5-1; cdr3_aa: CASSSRPSGENIQYF
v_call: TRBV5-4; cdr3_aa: CASSLPANYGYTF
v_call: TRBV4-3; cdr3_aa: CASSQGDNYNEQFF
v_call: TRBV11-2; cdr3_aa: CASSLVASGANVLTF
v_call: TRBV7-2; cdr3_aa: CASSLTDPWETQYF
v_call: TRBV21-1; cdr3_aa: CASNPGGYPGGGANVLTF
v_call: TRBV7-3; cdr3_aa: CASSFTLDNEQFF
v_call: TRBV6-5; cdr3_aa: CASTRGRGNEKLFF
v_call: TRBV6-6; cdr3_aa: CASSPRQGTDTQYF
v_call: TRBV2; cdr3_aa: CASTLAGGPDTQYF
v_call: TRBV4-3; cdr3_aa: CASSQSGGDTGELFF
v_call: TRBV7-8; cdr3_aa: CASSGAGTGFLYGYTF
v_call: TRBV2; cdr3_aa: CAGGRTVAGELFF
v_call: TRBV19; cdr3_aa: CASMIRGSNEKLFF
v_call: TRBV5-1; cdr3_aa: CASSSVPLSNTDTQYF
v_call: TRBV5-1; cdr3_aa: CASSEVSGYGYTF
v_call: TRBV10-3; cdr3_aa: CAISESGQGNQPQHF
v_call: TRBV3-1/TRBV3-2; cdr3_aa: CASSQDRVVDTQYF
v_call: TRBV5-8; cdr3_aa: CASSLAYREDEQFF
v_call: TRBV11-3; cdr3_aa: CASSLRGAETQYF
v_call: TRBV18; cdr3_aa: CASSPQASNTGELFF
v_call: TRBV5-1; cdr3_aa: CASSAGTVNEKLFF
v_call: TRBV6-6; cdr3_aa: CASSSPGASNSPLHF
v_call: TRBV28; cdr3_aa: CASSSLLRGKGTPLHF
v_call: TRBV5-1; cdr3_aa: CASSLERPAPYGYTF
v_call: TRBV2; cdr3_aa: CASSPGTRSYGYTF
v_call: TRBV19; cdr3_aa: CASSPRTSGASSYNEQFF
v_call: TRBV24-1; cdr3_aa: CATSDDSRTGFLGKTQYF